This T cell receptor beta chain was recorded in a study of blood T cell repertoires in COVID-19. Turning to the study itself: The study drew acute and convalescent COVID-19 samples from the United States, Italy and Spain. PBMCs, B-cell-depleted T cells, or T cells were the source of the cDNA or gDNA that made up the material.

How the authors handled the data: Reference gene primer amplification in the assay estimated nucleated cell counts. The assay was immunoSEQ multiplex PCR, and TCRdb's table has in-frame clones only and misses some. The D gene and trimming were derived from the DNA, and the V and J assignments and clone size from that table. The sample carries roughly 100,000 clones, roughly three quarters recorded once. Trimming removed 5 bases at V and 3 bases at J, with 11 bases between. CDR1 SGHTA and CDR2 FQGTGA come from the germline V gene. The CDR3 is 14 residues long. Sample: peripheral blood. The chain uses TRBV7-3 and TRBJ1-3; D may be TRBD1 (5 bases). This sequence was found in a woman of 80 years or more with acute or convalescent COVID-19. The CDR3, as DNA: TGTGCCAGCAGCATACAGGCCCATGGAAACACCATATATTTT. Encoded protein: CASSIQAHGNTIYF.